The clone carrying this TCR beta chain appeared many times. What it recognizes is unknown. TCRdb processed the RACE reads anew with MiXCR; each CDR3 protein has one entry. Of 45,000 to 65,000 distinct CDR3 sequences in the sample, 9.9% were seen once. This sample was taken from a study of human T cells and chemical hapten exposure. As for the study in general: Patch tests containing 0.01% DPC, applied to the upper back, were read at 6 days. The study's findings and limits: Relative to control repertoires, expanded TCRs gave rise to significantly more large CDR3 similarity clusters. Donors in the study had alopecia, meaning their immune response may differ from healthy people's.

Trimming took 6 bases from V and 5 from J; bases not matched to a gene: 7. CDR1 and CDR2 (germline): SGHRS, YFSETQ. CDR3 size: 14 residues. Regarding time point: pre-sensitization, week 0. Treatment: therapeutic diphenylcyclopropenone sensitization with weekly scalp DPC. The drawing of blood occurred before each patch test was applied. The specimen comprised whole blood, sampled in connection with sensitization to the hapten diphenylcyclopropenone (DPC). The receptor was isolated from a man in his forties with alopecia areata. Some clones in this sample may be carry-over from other donors' samples. V is TRBV5-1 and J is TRBJ2-3; 9 nucleotides match TRBD2. CDR3 residues: CASMVAGVIDTQYF. CDR3 DNA sequence: TGCGCCAGCATGGTAGCGGGAGTCATAGATACGCAGTATTTT.